This T cell receptor (beta chain) was observed in a study of regulatory T cells in long-lasting Graves disease. About the study: It was over 5 years of antithyroid drugs, with positive TSH receptor antibodies, that meant persistent Graves' disease.

To make TCR beta libraries, researchers used iRepertoire HTBI primers and Arm-PCR of CDR3 regions. TCRdb redid the calling of the multiplex PCR reads with MiXCR, one entry per CDR3 protein. The sample gives 300,000 to 400,000 distinct CDR3 sequences, 20% of which show up once; just under 30% is in the top ten. Study-level findings and limits: TCR diversity was lower in persistent Graves' patients (versus newly diagnosed ones). Persistent disease was associated with favored TRBV28 usage and with favored use of TRBJ1-2 and TRBJ2-5.

The time point denotes: persistent/refractory GD, antithyroid drugs over 5 years with positive TRAb. Researchers made the TCR library from RNA that was extracted from PBMCs. This clonotype was observed a handful of times. Its antigen is as yet unknown. CDR1 and CDR2 from the germline V gene are DFQATT and SNEGSKA (reference sequence). V was pared by 6 bases and J by 9 bases, with 6 bases of the junction left unmatched. The CDR3 consists of 12 residues. This TCR derives from a female donor with Graves disease. The specimen comprised peripheral blood mononuclear cells (PBMCs), sampled when the disease was refractory, from a patient treated with antithyroid drugs. J is TRBJ1-5 and V is TRBV20-1; TRBD1 matches 9 bases. The CDR3 DNA sequence: TGCAGTGCCTCGACAGGGGGTTCGCCCCAGCATTTT. Protein product: CSASTGGSPQHF.